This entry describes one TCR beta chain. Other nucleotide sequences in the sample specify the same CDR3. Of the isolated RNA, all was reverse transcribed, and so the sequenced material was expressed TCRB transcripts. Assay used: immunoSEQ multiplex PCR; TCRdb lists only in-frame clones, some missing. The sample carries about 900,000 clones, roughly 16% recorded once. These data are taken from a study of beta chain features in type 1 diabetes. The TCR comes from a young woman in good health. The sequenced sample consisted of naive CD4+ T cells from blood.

CDR3 residues: CASSGTSGYNEQFF. In nucleotides, the CDR3 is TGTGCCAGCAGCGGGACTAGCGGCTACAATGAGCAGTTCTTC. The gene calls are TRBV2 and TRBJ2-1, with TRBD2 matching over 11 bases. Germline values: CDR1 SNHLY, CDR2 FYNNEI. The CDR3 spans 14 residues. Trimming removed 6 bases from V and 3 bases from J; junction bases left unmatched: 1.